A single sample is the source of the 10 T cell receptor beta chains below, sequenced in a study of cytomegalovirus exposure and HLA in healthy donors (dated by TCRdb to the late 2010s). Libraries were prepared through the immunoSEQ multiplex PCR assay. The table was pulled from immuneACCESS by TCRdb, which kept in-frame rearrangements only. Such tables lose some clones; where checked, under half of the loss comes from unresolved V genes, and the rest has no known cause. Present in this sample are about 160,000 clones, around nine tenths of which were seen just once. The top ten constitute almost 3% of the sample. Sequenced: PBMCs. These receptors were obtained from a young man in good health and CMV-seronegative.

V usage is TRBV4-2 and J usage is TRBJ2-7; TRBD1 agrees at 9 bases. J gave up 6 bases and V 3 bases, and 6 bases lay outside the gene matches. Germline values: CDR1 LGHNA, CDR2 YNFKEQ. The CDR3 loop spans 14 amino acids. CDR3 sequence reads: CASSQIQGAVEQYF. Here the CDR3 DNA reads TGTGCCAGCAGCCAGATACAGGGGGCGGTCGAGCAGTACTTC.

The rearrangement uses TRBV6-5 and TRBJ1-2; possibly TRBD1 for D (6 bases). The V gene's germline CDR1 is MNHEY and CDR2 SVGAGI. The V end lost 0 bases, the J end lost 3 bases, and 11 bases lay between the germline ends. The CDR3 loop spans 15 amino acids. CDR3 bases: TGTGCCAGCAGTTACTCGGCAGGGGTTTACTATGGCTACACCTTC. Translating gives CASSYSAGVYYGYTF.

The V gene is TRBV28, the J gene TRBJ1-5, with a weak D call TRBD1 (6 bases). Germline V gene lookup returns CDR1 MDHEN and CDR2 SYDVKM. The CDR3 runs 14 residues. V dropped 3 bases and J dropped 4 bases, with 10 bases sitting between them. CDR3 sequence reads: CASSFAGENQPQHF. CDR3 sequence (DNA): TGTGCCAGCAGTTTCGCAGGGGAGAATCAGCCCCAGCATTTT.

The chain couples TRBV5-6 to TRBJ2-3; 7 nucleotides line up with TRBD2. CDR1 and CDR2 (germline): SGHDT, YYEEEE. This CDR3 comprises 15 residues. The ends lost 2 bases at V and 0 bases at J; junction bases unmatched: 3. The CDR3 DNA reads TGTGCCAGCAGCTTATCCGGGGGGAGCACAGATACGCAGTATTTT. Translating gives CASSLSGGSTDTQYF.

The CDR3 loop reads CASSSRSVQQGLNTEAFF. CDR3 DNA: TGTGCCAGCAGCTCTAGATCGGTGCAACAGGGCCTGAACACTGAAGCTTTCTTT. The chain employs TRBV11-2 and TRBJ1-1; the D gene is possibly TRBD1 (6 bases). The length of the CDR3 is 18 residues. In germline, CDR1 is SGHAT, CDR2 FQNNGV. Deletions cut 4 bases from V and 0 bases from J, with 21 bases between. The full variable domain, completed using reference TRBV11-2 and TRBJ1-1, is EAGVAQSPRYKIIEKRQSVAFWCNPISGHATLYWYQQILGQGPKLLIQFQNNGVVDDSQLPKDRFSAERLKGVDSTLKIQPAKLEDSAVYLCASSSRSVQQGLNTEAFFGQGTRLTVV.

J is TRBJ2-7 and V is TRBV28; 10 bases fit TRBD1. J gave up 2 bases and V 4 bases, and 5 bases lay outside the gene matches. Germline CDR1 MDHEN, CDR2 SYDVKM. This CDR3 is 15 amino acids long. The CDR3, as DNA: TGTGCCAGCAGTTCAGCCGGGACAGGGGCCTACGAGCAGTACGTC. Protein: CASSSAGTGAYEQYV.

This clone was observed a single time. CDR3 nucleotides: TGTGCCAGCAGCTTGGCGGGTGGAAACACCATATATTTT. Protein: CASSLAGGNTIYF. The chain employs TRBV11-2 and TRBJ1-3; D call uncertain. The CDR3 is 13 amino acids. Germline CDR1 is SGHAT and CDR2 is FQNNGV. V was trimmed by 3 bases and J by 3 bases, leaving 6 bases between them.

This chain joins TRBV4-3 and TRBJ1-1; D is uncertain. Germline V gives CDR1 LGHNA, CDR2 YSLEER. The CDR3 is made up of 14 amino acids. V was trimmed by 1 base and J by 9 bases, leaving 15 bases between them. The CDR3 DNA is TGCGCCAGCAGCCAAGGGCAAGCAAGTACTAAAGCTTTCTTT. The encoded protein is CASSQGQASTKAFF.

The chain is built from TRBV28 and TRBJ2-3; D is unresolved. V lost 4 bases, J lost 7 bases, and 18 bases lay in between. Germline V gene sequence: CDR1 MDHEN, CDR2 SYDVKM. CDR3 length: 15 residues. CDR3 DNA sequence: TGTGCCAGCAGTTCCCAAGTTGCGGATGTGAATACGCAGTATTTT. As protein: CASSSQVADVNTQYF.

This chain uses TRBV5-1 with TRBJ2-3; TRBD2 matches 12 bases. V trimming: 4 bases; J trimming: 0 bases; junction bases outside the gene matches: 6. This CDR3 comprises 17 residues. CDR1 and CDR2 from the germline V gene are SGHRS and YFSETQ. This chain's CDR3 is CASSQTSGGASTDTQYF. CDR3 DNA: TGCGCCAGCAGCCAGACTAGCGGGGGAGCTAGCACAGATACGCAGTATTTT.